This TCR beta chain emerged from a study of vaccination and CD4 T cells after COVID-19. Study as a whole: Convalescent donors were composed of six males and four females, of whom two were Hispanic. Following dose two, a median about 65 days (range 14 to 241) passed before post-vaccine samples were taken.

V shed 0 bases and J shed 5 bases, with 14 bases lying between them. Per the germline V gene, CDR1 is MNHEY and CDR2 is SVGAGI. This CDR3 is 17 amino acids long. Cultured CD4+ T cell DNA was sequenced using the Oncomine TCR Beta short-read assay. It was from cultured CD4+ T cells that genomic DNA was extracted. One entry per CDR3 protein results from TCRdb running MiXCR on the PCR reads. The repertoire holds over 20,000 distinct CDR3 sequences, with about 38% as singletons. Points on this clonotype: The antigen is unknown.

Stated treatment: roughly 10-day PBMC culture with coronavirus spike peptide pools or control peptides (ViraFEST assay). Via ViraFEST, peptide pools expanded antigen-specific T cells before TCR sequencing. The material was CD4+ T cells from blood, cultured in vitro, obtained before SARS-CoV-2 vaccination. The rearrangement links TRBV6-5 to TRBJ1-6, with D unresolved. This sequence was found in a human donor who received a COVID-19 vaccine. This CDR3 is CASSYSSQQPNNSPLHF. In nucleotides, the CDR3 is TGTGCCAGCAGTTACTCGTCTCAACAGCCCAATAATTCACCCCTCCACTTT.